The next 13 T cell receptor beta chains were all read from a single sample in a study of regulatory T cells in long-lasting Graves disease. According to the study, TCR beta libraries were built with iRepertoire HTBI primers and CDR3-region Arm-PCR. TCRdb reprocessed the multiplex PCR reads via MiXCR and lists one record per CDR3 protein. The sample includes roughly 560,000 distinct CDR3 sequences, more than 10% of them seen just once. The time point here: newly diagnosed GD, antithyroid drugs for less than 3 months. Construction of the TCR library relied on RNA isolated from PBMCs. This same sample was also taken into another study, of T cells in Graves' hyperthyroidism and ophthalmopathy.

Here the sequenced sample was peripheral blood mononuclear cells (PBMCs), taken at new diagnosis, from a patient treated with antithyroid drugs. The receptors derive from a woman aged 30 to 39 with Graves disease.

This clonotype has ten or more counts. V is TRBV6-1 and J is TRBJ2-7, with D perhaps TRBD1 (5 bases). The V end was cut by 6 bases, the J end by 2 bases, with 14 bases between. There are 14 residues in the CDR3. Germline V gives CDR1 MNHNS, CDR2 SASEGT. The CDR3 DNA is TGTGCCAGCAGACCAACAGGTACAACCTACGAGCAGTACTTC. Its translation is CASRPTGTTYEQYF.

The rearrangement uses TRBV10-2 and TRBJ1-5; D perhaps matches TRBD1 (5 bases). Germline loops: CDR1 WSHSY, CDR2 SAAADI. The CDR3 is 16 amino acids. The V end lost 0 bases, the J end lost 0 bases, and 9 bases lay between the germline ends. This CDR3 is CASSESGLYSNQPQHF. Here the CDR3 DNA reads TGCGCCAGCAGTGAGTCGGGGCTGTATAGCAATCAGCCCCAGCATTTT.

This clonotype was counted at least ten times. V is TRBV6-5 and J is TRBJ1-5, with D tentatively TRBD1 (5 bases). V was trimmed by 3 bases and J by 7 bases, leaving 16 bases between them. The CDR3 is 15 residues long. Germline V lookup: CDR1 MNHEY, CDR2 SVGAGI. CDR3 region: CASSYTQGPGQPQHF. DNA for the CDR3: TGTGCCAGCAGTTATACGCAGGGCCCGGGGCAGCCCCAGCATTTT.

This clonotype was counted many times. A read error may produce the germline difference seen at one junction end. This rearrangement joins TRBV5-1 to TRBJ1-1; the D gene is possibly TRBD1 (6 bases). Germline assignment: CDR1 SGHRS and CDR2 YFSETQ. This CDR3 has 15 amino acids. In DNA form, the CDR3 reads TGCGCCAGCGGCTTGGACAGCTTCCCGAACACTGAAGCTTTCTTT. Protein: CASGLDSFPNTEAFF.

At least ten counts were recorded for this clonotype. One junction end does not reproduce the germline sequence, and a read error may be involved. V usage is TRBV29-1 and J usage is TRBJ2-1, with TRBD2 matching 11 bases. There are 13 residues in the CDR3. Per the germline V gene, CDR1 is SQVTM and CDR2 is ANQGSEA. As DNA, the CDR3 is TGCAGCGTTGAAGATCCGTTACGCACTAGCGGGAGATTC. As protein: CSVEDPLRTSGRF.

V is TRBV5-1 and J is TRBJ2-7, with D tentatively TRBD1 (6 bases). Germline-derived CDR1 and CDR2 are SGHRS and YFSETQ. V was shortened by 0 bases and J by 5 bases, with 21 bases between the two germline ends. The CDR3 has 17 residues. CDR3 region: CASSLGAIQGFIDEQYF. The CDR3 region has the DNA TGCGCCAGCAGCTTGGGTGCCATCCAGGGGTTTATCGACGAGCAGTACTTC.

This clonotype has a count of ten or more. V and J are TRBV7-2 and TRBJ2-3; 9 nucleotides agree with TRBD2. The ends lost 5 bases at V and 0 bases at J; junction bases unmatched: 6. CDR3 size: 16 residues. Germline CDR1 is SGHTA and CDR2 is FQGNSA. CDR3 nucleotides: TGTGCCAGCAGCCGTCGACTAGCGGTGAGCACAGATACGCAGTATTTT. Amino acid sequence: CASSRRLAVSTDTQYF.

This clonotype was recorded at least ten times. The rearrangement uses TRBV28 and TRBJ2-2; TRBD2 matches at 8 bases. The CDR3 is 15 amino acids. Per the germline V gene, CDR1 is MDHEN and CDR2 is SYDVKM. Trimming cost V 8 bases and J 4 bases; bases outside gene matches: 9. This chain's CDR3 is CASSSGRRVTGELFF. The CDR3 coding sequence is TGTGCCAGCTCGAGCGGGAGACGGGTCACCGGGGAGCTGTTTTTT.

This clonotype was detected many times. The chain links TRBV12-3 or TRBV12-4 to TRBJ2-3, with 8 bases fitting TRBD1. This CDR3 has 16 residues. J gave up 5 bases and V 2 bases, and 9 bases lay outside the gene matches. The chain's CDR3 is CASSLRGTGLGDTQYF. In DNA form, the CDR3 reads TGTGCCAGCAGTTTAAGAGGGACAGGTCTAGGAGATACGCAGTATTTT.

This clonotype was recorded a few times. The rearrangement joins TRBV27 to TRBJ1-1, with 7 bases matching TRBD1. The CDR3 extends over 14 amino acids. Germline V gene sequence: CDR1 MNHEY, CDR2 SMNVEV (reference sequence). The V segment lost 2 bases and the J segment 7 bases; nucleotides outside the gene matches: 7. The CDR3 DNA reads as TGTGCCAGCAGTTTAGACAGGGTGGGCATTGAAGCTTTCTTT. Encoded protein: CASSLDRVGIEAFF.

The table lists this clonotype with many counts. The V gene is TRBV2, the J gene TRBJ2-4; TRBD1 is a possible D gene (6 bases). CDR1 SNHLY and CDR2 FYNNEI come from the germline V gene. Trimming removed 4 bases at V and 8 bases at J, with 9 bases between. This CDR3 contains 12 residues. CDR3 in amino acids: CASSGGGHIQYF. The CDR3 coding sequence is TGTGCCAGCAGTGGAGGGGGTCACATTCAGTACTTC.

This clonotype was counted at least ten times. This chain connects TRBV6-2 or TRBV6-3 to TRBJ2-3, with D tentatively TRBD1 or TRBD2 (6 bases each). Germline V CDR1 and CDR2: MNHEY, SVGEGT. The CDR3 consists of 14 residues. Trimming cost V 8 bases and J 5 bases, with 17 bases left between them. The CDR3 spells CASLAGHIGDTQYF. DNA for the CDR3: TGTGCCAGCCTTGCGGGACACATAGGAGATACGCAGTATTTT.

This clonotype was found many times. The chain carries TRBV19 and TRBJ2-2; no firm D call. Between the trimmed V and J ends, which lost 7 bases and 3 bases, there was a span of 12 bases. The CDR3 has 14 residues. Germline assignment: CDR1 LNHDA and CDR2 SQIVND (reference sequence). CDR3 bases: TGTGCCAGTAATGGTGGGCGCGACACCGGGGAGCTGTTTTTT. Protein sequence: CASNGGRDTGELFF. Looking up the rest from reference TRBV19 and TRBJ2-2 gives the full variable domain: DGGITQSPKYLFRKEGQNVTLSCEQNLNHDAMYWYRQDPGQGLRLIYYSQIVNDFQKGDIAEGYSVSREKKESFPLTVTSAQKNPTAFYLCASNGGRDTGELFFGEGSRLTVL.